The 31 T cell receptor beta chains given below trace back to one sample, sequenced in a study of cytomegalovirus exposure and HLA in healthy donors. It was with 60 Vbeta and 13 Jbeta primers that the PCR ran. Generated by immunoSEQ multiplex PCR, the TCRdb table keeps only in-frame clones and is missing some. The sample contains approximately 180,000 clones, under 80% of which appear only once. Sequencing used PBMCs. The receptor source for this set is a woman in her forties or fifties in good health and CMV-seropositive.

The CDR3 DNA reads as TGTGCCAGCAGCTTAGGTGGGGGCTACACTGAAGCTTTCTTT. It translates to CASSLGGGYTEAFF. The rearrangement joins TRBV7-8 to TRBJ1-1; D might be TRBD1 (6 bases). CDR3 length: 14 residues. V lost 1 base and J 3 bases, leaving 9 bases between the germline ends. CDR1 is SGHVS and CDR2 is FQNEAQ in the germline V gene.

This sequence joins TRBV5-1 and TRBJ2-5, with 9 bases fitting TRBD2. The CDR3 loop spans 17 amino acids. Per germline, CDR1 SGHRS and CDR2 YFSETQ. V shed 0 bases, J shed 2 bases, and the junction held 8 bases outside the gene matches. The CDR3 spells CASSLGGSGGQQETQYF. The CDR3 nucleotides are TGCGCCAGCAGCTTGGGAGGTAGCGGGGGACAACAAGAGACCCAGTACTTC. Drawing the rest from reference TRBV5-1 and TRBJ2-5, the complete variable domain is KAGVTQTPRYLIKTRGQQVTLSCSPISGHRSVSWYQQTPGQGLQFLFEYFSETQRNKGNFPGRFSGRQFSNSRSEMNVSTLELGDSALYLCASSLGGSGGQQETQYFGPGTRLLVL.

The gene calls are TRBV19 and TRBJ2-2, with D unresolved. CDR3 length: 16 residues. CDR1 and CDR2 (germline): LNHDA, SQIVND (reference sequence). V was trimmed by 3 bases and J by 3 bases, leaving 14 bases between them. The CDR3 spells CASSIPERAYTGELFF. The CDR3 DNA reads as TGTGCCAGTAGTATCCCTGAACGAGCCTACACCGGGGAGCTGTTTTTT.

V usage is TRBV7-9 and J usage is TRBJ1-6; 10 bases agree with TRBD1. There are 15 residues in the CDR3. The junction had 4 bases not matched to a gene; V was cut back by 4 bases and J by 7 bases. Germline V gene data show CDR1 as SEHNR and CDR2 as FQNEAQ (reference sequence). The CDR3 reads CASSSGTGENSPLHF. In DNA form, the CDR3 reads TGTGCCAGCAGCTCCGGGACAGGGGAGAATTCACCCCTCCACTTT.

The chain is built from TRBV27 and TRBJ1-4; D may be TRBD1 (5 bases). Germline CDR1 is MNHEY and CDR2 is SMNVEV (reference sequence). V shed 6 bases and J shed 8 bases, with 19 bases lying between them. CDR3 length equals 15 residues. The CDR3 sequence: CASRLYGARGEKLFF. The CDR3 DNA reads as TGTGCCAGCAGACTGTACGGGGCCCGGGGGGAAAAACTGTTTTTT.

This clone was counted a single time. The CDR3 region is CASSPRTSGGRTEQYF. The CDR3 DNA reads as TGTGCCAGCAGCCCCCGGACTAGCGGGGGTCGGACCGAGCAGTACTTC. The rearrangement uses TRBV11-2 and TRBJ2-7; 13 bases line up with TRBD2. Germline V gives CDR1 SGHAT, CDR2 FQNNGV. With 5 bases clipped from V and 6 bases from J, the junction kept 10 bases outside the gene matches. The CDR3 totals 16 residues.

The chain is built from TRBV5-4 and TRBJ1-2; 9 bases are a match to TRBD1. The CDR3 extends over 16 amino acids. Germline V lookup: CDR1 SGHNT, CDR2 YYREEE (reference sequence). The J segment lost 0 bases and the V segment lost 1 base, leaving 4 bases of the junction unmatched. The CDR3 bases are TGTGCCAGCAGCTTGAACAGGGGGCGAGCTAACTATGGCTACACCTTC. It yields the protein CASSLNRGRANYGYTF. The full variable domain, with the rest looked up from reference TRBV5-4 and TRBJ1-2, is ETGVTQSPTHLIKTRGQQVTLRCSSQSGHNTVSWYQQALGQGPQFIFQYYREEENGRGNFPPRFSGLQFPNYSSELNVNALELDDSALYLCASSLNRGRANYGYTFGSGTRLTVV.

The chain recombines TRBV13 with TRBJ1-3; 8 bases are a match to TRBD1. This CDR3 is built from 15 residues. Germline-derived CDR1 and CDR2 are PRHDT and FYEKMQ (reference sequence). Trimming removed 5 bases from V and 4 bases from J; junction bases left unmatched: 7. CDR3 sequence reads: CASSPTGQGGNTIYF. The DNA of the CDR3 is TGTGCCAGCAGCCCAACAGGACAGGGCGGAAACACCATATATTTT.

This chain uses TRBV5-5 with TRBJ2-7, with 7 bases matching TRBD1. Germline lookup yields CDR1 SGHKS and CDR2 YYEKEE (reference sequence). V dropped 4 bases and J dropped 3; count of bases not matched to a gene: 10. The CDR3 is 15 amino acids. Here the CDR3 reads CASSQWSQGLYEQYF. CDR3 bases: TGTGCCAGCAGCCAATGGTCACAGGGGCTCTACGAGCAGTACTTC.

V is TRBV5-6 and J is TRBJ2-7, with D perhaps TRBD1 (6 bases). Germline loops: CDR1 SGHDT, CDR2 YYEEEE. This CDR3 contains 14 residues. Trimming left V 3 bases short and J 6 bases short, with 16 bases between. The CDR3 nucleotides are TGTGCCAGCAGCTCTATTACAGGGTTTTCCGAGCAGTACTTC. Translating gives CASSSITGFSEQYF.

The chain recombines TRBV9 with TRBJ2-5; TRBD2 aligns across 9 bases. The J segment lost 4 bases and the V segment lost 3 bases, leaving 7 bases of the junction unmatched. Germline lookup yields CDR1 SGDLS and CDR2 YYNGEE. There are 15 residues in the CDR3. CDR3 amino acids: CASSDDERGAETQYF. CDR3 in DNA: TGTGCCAGCAGCGACGATGAGCGGGGGGCAGAGACCCAGTACTTC.

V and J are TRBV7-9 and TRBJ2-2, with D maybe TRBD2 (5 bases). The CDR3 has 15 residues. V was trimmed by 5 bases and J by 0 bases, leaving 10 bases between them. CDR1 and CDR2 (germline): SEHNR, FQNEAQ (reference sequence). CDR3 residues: CASSHRDPNTGELFF. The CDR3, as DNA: TGTGCCAGCAGCCACCGGGATCCGAACACCGGGGAGCTGTTTTTT.

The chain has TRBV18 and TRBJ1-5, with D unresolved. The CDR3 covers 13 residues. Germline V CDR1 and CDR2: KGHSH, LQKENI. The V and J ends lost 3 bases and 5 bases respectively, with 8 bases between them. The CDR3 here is CASSPGRHQPQHF. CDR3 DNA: TGTGCCAGCTCACCTGGCCGTCATCAGCCCCAGCATTTT.

The CDR3 sequence: CASSPSGGAGETQYF. As DNA, the CDR3 is TGTGCCAGCAGCCCTAGCGGGGGGGCTGGAGAGACCCAGTACTTC. The gene calls are TRBV9 and TRBJ2-5, with TRBD2 matching 12 bases. Germline-derived CDR1 and CDR2 are SGDLS and YYNGEE. The CDR3 runs to 15 residues. The V segment lost 4 bases and the J segment 4 bases; nucleotides outside the gene matches: 5.

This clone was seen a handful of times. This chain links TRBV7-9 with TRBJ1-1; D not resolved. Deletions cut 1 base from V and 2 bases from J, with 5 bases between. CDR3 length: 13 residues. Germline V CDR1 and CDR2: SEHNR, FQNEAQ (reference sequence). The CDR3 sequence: CASSLGTNTEAFF. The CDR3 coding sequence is TGTGCCAGCAGCTTAGGAACAAACACTGAAGCTTTCTTT.

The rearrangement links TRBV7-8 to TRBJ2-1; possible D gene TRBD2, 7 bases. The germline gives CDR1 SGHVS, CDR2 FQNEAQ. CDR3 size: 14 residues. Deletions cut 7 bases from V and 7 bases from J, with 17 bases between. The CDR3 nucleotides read TGTGCCAGCAATTTTGGGGGGGGGCATAATGAGCAGTTCTTC. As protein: CASNFGGGHNEQFF.

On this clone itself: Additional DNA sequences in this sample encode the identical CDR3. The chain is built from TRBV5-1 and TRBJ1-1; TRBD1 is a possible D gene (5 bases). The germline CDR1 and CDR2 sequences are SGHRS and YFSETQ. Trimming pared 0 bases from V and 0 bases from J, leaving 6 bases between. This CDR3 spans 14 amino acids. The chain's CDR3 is CASSLARVNTEAFF. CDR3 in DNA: TGCGCCAGCAGCTTGGCCAGGGTGAACACTGAAGCTTTCTTT.

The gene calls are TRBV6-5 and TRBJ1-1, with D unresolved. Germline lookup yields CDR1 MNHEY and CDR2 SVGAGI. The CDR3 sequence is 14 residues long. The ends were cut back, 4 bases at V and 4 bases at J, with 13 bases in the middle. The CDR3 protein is CASSWAPEVTEAFF. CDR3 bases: TGTGCCAGCAGTTGGGCCCCGGAGGTCACTGAAGCTTTCTTT.

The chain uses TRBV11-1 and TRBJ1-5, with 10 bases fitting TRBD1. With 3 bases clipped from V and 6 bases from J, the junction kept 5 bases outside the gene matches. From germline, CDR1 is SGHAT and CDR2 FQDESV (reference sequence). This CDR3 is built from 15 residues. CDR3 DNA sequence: TGTGCCAGCAGCTTCGGGACAGGGGCGGGTCAGCCCCAGCATTTT. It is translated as CASSFGTGAGQPQHF.

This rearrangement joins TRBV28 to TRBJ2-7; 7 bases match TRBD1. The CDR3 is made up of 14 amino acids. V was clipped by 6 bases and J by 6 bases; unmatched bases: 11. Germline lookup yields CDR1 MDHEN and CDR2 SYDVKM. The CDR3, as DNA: TGTGCCAGCAGCTATACGGGGACAGCCCGCGAGCAGTACTTC. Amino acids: CASSYTGTAREQYF.

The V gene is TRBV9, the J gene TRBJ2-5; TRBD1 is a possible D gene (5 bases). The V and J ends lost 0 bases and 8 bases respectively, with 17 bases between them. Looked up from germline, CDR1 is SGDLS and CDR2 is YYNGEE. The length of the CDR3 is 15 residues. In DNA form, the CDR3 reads TGTGCCAGCAGCGTAGGATGGGGCAGTTCAGATACCCAGTACTTC. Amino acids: CASSVGWGSSDTQYF.

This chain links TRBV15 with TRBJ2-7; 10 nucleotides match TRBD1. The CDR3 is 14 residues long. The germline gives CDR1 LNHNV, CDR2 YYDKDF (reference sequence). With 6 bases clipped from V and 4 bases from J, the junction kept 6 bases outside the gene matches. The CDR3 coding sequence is TGTGCCACCAGTAAAGACAGGGGGCCTTACGAGCAGTACTTC. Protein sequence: CATSKDRGPYEQYF.

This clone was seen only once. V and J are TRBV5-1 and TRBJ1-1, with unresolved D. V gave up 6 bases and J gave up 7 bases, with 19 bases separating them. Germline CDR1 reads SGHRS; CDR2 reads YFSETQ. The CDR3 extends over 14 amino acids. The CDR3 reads CASTPTDGRGEAFF. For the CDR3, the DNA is TGCGCCAGCACCCCTACGGACGGGAGAGGTGAAGCTTTCTTT.

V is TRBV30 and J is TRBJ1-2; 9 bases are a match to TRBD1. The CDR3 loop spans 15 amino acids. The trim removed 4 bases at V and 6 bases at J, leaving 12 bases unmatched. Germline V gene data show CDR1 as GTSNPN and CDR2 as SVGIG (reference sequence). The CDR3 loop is CAWTHRDRVIDGYTF. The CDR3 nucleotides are TGTGCCTGGACTCACCGGGACAGGGTTATTGATGGCTACACCTTC.

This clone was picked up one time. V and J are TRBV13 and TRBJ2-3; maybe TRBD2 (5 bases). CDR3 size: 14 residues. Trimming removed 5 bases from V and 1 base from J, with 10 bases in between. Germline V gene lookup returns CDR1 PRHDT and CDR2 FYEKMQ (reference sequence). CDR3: CASSRGSGTDTQYF. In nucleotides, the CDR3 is TGTGCCAGCAGCCGGGGATCAGGCACAGATACGCAGTATTTT.

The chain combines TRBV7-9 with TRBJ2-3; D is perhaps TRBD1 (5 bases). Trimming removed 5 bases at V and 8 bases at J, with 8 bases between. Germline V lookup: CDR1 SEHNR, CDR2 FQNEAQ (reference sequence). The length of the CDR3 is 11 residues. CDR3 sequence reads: CASSIQGTQYF. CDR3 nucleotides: TGTGCCAGCAGCATCCAGGGTACGCAGTATTTT.

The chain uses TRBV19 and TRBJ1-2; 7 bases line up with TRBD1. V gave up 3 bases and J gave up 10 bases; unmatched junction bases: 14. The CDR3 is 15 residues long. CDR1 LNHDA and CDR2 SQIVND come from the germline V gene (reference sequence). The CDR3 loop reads CASSIMRQGKQDYTF. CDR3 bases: TGTGCCAGTAGTATCATGAGACAGGGAAAGCAGGACTACACCTTC. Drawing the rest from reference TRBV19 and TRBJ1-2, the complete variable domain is DGGITQSPKYLFRKEGQNVTLSCEQNLNHDAMYWYRQDPGQGLRLIYYSQIVNDFQKGDIAEGYSVSREKKESFPLTVTSAQKNPTAFYLCASSIMRQGKQDYTFGSGTRLTVV.

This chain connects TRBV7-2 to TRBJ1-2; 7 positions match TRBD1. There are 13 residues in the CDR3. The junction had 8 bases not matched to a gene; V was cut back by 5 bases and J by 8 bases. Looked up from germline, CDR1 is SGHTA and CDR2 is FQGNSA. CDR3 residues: CASSPGGNGGYTF. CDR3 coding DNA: TGTGCCAGCAGCCCAGGGGGTAACGGAGGCTACACCTTC.

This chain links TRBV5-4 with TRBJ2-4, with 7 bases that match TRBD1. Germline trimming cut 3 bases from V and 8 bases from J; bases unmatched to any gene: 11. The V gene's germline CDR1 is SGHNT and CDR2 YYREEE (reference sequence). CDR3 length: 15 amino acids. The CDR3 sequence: CASSSYRGAADIQYF. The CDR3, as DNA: TGTGCCAGCAGCTCGTACAGGGGCGCCGCGGACATTCAGTACTTC.

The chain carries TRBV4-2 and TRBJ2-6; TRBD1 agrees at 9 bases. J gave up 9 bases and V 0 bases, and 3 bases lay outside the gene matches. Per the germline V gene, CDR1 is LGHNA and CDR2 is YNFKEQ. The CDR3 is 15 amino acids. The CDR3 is CASSQEDRGGNVLTF. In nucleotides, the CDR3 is TGTGCCAGCAGCCAAGAGGACAGGGGAGGCAACGTCCTGACTTTC.

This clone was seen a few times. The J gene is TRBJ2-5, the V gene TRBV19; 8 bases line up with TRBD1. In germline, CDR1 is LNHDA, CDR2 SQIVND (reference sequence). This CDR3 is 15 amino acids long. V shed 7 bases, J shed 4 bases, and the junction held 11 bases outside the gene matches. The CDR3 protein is CASKETGASGETQYF. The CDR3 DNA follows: TGTGCCAGTAAGGAGACAGGGGCAAGTGGAGAGACCCAGTACTTC.